The following is a T cell receptor (beta chain) sequence with its context. Its specificity is not known. This sample was included in a study of molecular identifiers for immune sequencing clone quantification. From germline, CDR1 is SGDLS and CDR2 YYNGEE. V trimming: 1 base; J trimming: 6 bases; junction bases outside the gene matches: 6. CDR3 length: 15 amino acids. The study, taken as a whole, reports: Molecules of identical TCR sharing a barcode could underestimate highly expanded clone sizes. Clones carrying above 20 RNA copies accounted for over 98% of effector molecules, under 1% in naive cells.

TCRdb used MiXCR to reprocess the PCR reads, holding one entry per CDR3 protein. The sample includes about half a million distinct CDR3 sequences, 20% to 25% of them seen just once. Naive CD8 libraries were made from 20,000 to 1,000,000 sorted cells, and they used 10%, 30% or 50% RNA. Sorted naive CD8 T cells were those defined as CD8+CD4-CCR7+CD45RA+. This receptor was obtained from a human donor in good health. Some libraries in this study had Jurkat cell RNA spiked in. The V call is TRBV9, the J call TRBJ2-3; 9 bases are a match to TRBD2. Sequencing was performed on naive CD8+ T cells from blood, with Jurkat cell RNA spiked in. Subset denoted: FACS-sorted CD8+CD4-CCR7+CD45RA+ naive T cells. Written as DNA, the CDR3 is TGTGCCAGCAGCGTAAGCGGGGGGCGGGCGGATACGCAGTATTTT. Its translation is CASSVSGGRADTQYF. The whole variable domain, filled in from reference TRBV9 and TRBJ2-3, reads DSGVTQTPKHLITATGQRVTLRCSPRSGDLSVYWYQQSLDQGLQFLIQYYNGEERAKGNILERFSAQQFPDLHSELNLSSLELGDSALYFCASSVSGGRADTQYFGPGTRLTVL.